The 27 T cell receptor beta chains listed next were all sequenced from one sample in a study of lymphopenia after photon versus proton radiotherapy. Only in-frame clones appear in the TCRdb table, and some are missing; sequencing was by immunoSEQ multiplex PCR. The data hold 30,000 to 40,000 clones, with 84% observed a single time. This material consisted of peripheral blood, taken from a patient treated with proton-based radiotherapy. These receptors were taken from a woman aged 70-85 years with pancreatic cancer.

This rearrangement joins TRBV4-3 to TRBJ1-1; D unclear. CDR3 length: 14 amino acids. CDR1 and CDR2 from the germline V gene are LGHNA and YSLEER. V shed 4 bases and J shed 4 bases, with 13 bases lying between them. The CDR3, as DNA: TGCGCCAGCAGCCCCTCCCACGGAGGCACTGAAGCTTTCTTT. It translates to CASSPSHGGTEAFF.

J is TRBJ2-2 and V is TRBV7-9, with D perhaps given as TRBD1 or TRBD2 (5 bases each). Germline loops: CDR1 SEHNR, CDR2 FQNEAQ (reference sequence). With 2 bases removed from V and 4 bases from J, the gap between germline ends came to 20 bases. CDR3 length: 18 residues. CDR3 amino acids: CASSLIYPGASGTGELFF. The CDR3 DNA sequence: TGTGCCAGCAGCTTAATTTATCCCGGGGCCTCGGGCACCGGGGAGCTGTTTTTT.

The V and J genes are TRBV5-1 and TRBJ2-5; D is perhaps TRBD1 (5 bases). This CDR3 spans 14 amino acids. V lost 0 bases to trimming and J lost 2 bases, with 8 bases between them. Looked up from germline, CDR1 is SGHRS and CDR2 is YFSETQ. The CDR3 DNA reads as TGCGCCAGCAGCTTGGTACAGGCTCAAGAGACCCAGTACTTC. Translated: CASSLVQAQETQYF.

The sample holds one count of this clone. V usage is TRBV29-1 and J usage is TRBJ2-7; a possible D gene is TRBD1 (6 bases). V lost 7 bases and J 2 bases, leaving 18 bases between the germline ends. The CDR3 loop spans 14 amino acids. CDR1 SQVTM and CDR2 ANQGSEA come from the germline V gene. The CDR3 nucleotides read TGCAGCGGTACTACAGGGACCCAGACCTACGAGCAGTACTTC. Protein product: CSGTTGTQTYEQYF.

This chain uses TRBV29-1 with TRBJ1-1; D call uncertain. CDR1 and CDR2 (germline): SQVTM, ANQGSEA. Trimming left V 4 bases short and J 1 base short, with 1 base between. CDR3 size: 10 residues. As DNA, the CDR3 is TGCAGCGTTGCGAACACTGAAGCTTTCTTT. Its translation: CSVANTEAFF.

V usage is TRBV14 and J usage is TRBJ1-4; D unclear. CDR3 size: 13 residues. V dropped 1 base and J dropped 10 bases, with 10 bases sitting between them. Germline loops: CDR1 SGHDN, CDR2 FVKESK. The CDR3 nucleotides read TGTGCCAGCAGCCAAGGTGGGCGAGGAAAACTGTTTTTT. Translated: CASSQGGRGKLFF.

J is TRBJ2-2 and V is TRBV11-2; weak D call: TRBD2 (11 bases). The germline V gene has CDR1 SGHAT and CDR2 FQNNGV. Deletions cut 3 bases from V and 0 bases from J, with 20 bases between. This CDR3 is built from 19 residues. Written as DNA, the CDR3 is TGTGCCAGCAGCTTGGGACAGGGGACTAGCGGTACGAACACCGGGGAGCTGTTTTTT. Translated: CASSLGQGTSGTNTGELFF.

The rearrangement uses TRBV9 and TRBJ2-1, with TRBD2 identical over 9 bases. Losses at the gene ends were 1 base for V and 5 bases for J; bases not matched to a gene: 7. This CDR3 is built from 16 residues. The germline gives CDR1 SGDLS, CDR2 YYNGEE. For the CDR3, the DNA is TGTGCCAGCAGCGTAAGAGGGACTAGCAGCAACAATGAGCAGTTCTTC. Translated: CASSVRGTSSNNEQFF.

The chain combines TRBV5-5 with TRBJ1-5; D possibly corresponds to TRBD1 (5 bases). This CDR3 region has 13 residues. CDR1 and CDR2 from the germline V gene are SGHKS and YYEKEE (reference sequence). V gave up 8 bases and J gave up 7 bases, with 16 bases separating them. CDR3 amino acids: CASNRDPWQPQHF. The CDR3 DNA reads TGTGCCAGTAACCGGGACCCCTGGCAGCCCCAGCATTTT. Complete variable domain (other parts from reference TRBV5-5 and TRBJ1-5): DAGVTQSPTHLIKTRGQQVTLRCSPISGHKSVSWYQQVLGQGPQFIFQYYEKEERGRGNFPDRFSARQFPNYSSELNVNALLLGDSALYLCASNRDPWQPQHFGDGTRLSIL.

The chain uses TRBV19 and TRBJ2-2; 7 nucleotides match TRBD2. Trimming cost V 6 bases and J 6 bases; bases outside gene matches: 4. The CDR3 runs to 13 residues. CDR1 and CDR2 (germline): LNHDA, SQIVND (reference sequence). The CDR3 sequence is CASRVAGAGELFF. DNA for the CDR3: TGTGCCAGTAGAGTGGCGGGAGCCGGGGAGCTGTTTTTT.

V gene TRBV19 combines with J gene TRBJ2-2; TRBD2 matches at 8 bases. This CDR3 has 16 residues. CDR1 is LNHDA and CDR2 is SQIVND in the germline V gene (reference sequence). V was pared by 9 bases and J by 4 bases, with 13 bases of the junction left unmatched. In DNA form, the CDR3 reads TGTGCCAGCAGGACTAGCAGGGCGCAGGGCACCGGGGAGCTGTTTTTT. Translated, it gives CASRTSRAQGTGELFF. The full variable domain, rest sourced from reference TRBV19 and TRBJ2-2, is DGGITQSPKYLFRKEGQNVTLSCEQNLNHDAMYWYRQDPGQGLRLIYYSQIVNDFQKGDIAEGYSVSREKKESFPLTVTSAQKNPTAFYLCASRTSRAQGTGELFFGEGSRLTVL.

This clone was observed once. The gene calls are TRBV27 and TRBJ2-1; D not resolved. CDR1 and CDR2 (germline): MNHEY, SMNVEV (reference sequence). The CDR3 length is 12 residues. Trimming took off 4 bases at V and 5 bases at J, with 6 bases between the two ends. This chain's CDR3 is CASSSDDNEQFF. The DNA for the CDR3 is TGTGCCAGCAGTTCGGATGACAATGAGCAGTTCTTC.

The V gene is TRBV4-1, the J gene TRBJ1-4; no reliable D call. This CDR3 contains 11 residues. Germline V gene lookup returns CDR1 MGHRA and CDR2 YSYEKL. The V gene lost 1 base and the J gene lost 8 bases, with 2 bases spanning the gap. In nucleotides, the CDR3 is TGCGCCAGCAGCCAAGGAGAAAAACTGTTTTTT. The encoded protein is CASSQGEKLFF.

Regarding this clone: A junction boundary mismatches the germline segment, possibly from a read error. The CDR3: CASSHSGGFRHF. The CDR3 DNA sequence: TGTGCCAGCAGTCATTCGGGGGGGTTCCGGCACTTC. The chain employs TRBV6-6 and TRBJ2-4, with 8 bases fitting TRBD2. The CDR3 covers 12 residues. Germline V gene data show CDR1 as MNHNY and CDR2 as SVGAGI (reference sequence).

J is TRBJ1-6 and V is TRBV30; D is ambiguous. Germline V gene lookup returns CDR1 GTSNPN and CDR2 SVGIG (reference sequence). The V end was cut by 0 bases, the J end by 8 bases, with 11 bases between. The CDR3 has 14 amino acids. The CDR3 is CAWSVGAGYSPLHF. As DNA, the CDR3 is TGTGCCTGGAGTGTCGGCGCAGGTTATTCACCCCTCCACTTT.

The chain is built from TRBV6-5 and TRBJ2-2; 9 bases line up with TRBD1. CDR3 length: 15 residues. The germline V gene has CDR1 MNHEY and CDR2 SVGAGI. J lost 0 bases, V lost 5 bases, and 1 base had no gene match. The CDR3 reads CASSRQGANTGELFF. The CDR3 nucleotides read TGTGCCAGCAGTCGACAGGGGGCGAACACCGGGGAGCTGTTTTTT.

The chain recombines TRBV28 with TRBJ2-7; 9 nucleotides line up with TRBD1. CDR1 and CDR2 (germline): MDHEN, SYDVKM. The length of the CDR3 is 15 residues. V was pared by 5 bases and J by 6 bases, with 11 bases of the junction left unmatched. CDR3 nucleotides: TGTGCCAGCAGTCTAACAGGGGGCTCAGTGGGCGAGCAGTACTTC. Translating gives CASSLTGGSVGEQYF.

This chain connects TRBV2 to TRBJ2-2; 12 nucleotides align to TRBD1. J lost 4 bases, V lost 4 bases, and 7 bases had no gene match. CDR1 and CDR2 from the germline V gene are SNHLY and FYNNEI. The CDR3 loop spans 17 amino acids. The CDR3 here is CASSVGTGGTSTGELFF. DNA for the CDR3: TGTGCCAGCAGTGTTGGGACAGGGGGCACGTCCACCGGGGAGCTGTTTTTT.

This sequence joins TRBV6-1 and TRBJ2-3; 14 bases match TRBD2. Germline CDR1 reads MNHNS; CDR2 reads SASEGT. V was pared by 4 bases and J by 2 bases, with 8 bases of the junction left unmatched. CDR3 length: 18 residues. DNA for the CDR3: TGTGCCAGCAGTGCTCTTAGGACTAGCGGGAGGAACACAGATACGCAGTATTTT. Translating gives CASSALRTSGRNTDTQYF.

This chain connects TRBV4-1 to TRBJ1-5, with unresolved D. Trimming took 0 bases from V and 4 from J, leaving 7 bases between them. CDR3 length: 14 amino acids. Germline CDR1 and CDR2: MGHRA and YSYEKL. This chain's CDR3 is CASSQDQINQPQHF. CDR3 sequence (DNA): TGCGCCAGCAGCCAAGACCAAATAAATCAGCCCCAGCATTTT.

V gene TRBV5-1 combines with J gene TRBJ2-3; D tentatively fits TRBD1 or TRBD2 (5 bases each). This CDR3 spans 16 amino acids. The germline CDR1 and CDR2 sequences are SGHRS and YFSETQ. V lost 0 bases and J lost 2, with 13 bases in between. This chain's CDR3 is CASSLAGGAATDTQYF. In DNA form, the CDR3 reads TGCGCCAGCAGCTTGGCTGGGGGTGCGGCCACAGATACGCAGTATTTT. Combining the CDR3 with reference TRBV5-1 and TRBJ2-3 gives the whole variable domain KAGVTQTPRYLIKTRGQQVTLSCSPISGHRSVSWYQQTPGQGLQFLFEYFSETQRNKGNFPGRFSGRQFSNSRSEMNVSTLELGDSALYLCASSLAGGAATDTQYFGPGTRLTVL.

This chain uses TRBV18 with TRBJ2-7; D ambiguous. Germline V lookup: CDR1 KGHSH, CDR2 LQKENI. The V gene lost 3 bases and the J gene lost 3 bases, with 12 bases spanning the gap. The CDR3 is 14 residues long. The CDR3, as DNA: TGTGCCAGCTCACCGCCGACGGATGACTACGAGCAGTACTTC. Amino acids: CASSPPTDDYEQYF.

The table lists this clone with a few counts. The gene calls are TRBV25-1 and TRBJ1-3; D gene unclear. This CDR3 is built from 13 residues. Germline CDR1 reads MGHDK; CDR2 reads SYGVNS. The V end lost 6 bases, the J end lost 0 bases, and 6 bases lay between the germline ends. The DNA of the CDR3 is TGTGCCAGCAGGGGGTCCTCTGGAAACACCATATATTTT. As protein: CASRGSSGNTIYF.

This clone was observed a few times. The rearrangement joins TRBV2 to TRBJ1-2, with D unclear. CDR1 is SNHLY and CDR2 is FYNNEI in the germline V gene. V was cut by 4 bases and J by 2 bases, with 5 bases left in between. This CDR3 spans 12 amino acids. The CDR3 protein is CASSVLNYGYTF. CDR3 in DNA: TGTGCCAGCAGTGTACTGAACTATGGCTACACCTTC.

The chain couples TRBV6-4 to TRBJ1-5, with TRBD1 matching 8 bases. The V gene end was trimmed by 0 bases and the J gene end by 3 bases; junction bases not matched to a gene: 4. The CDR3 spans 16 residues. Germline values: CDR1 MRHNA, CDR2 SNTAGT. The CDR3 DNA is TGTGCCAGCAGTGACTCGGGGACAGGCGTCAATCAGCCCCAGCATTTT. Amino acid sequence: CASSDSGTGVNQPQHF.

CDR3 loop: CASSQENRGETQYF. Here the CDR3 DNA reads TGCGCCAGCAGCCAAGAAAACAGGGGAGAGACCCAGTACTTC. The chain uses TRBV4-3 and TRBJ2-5; TRBD1 aligns across 7 bases. After removal of 0 bases from V and 4 bases from J, the junction contained 2 bases not matched to a gene. The CDR3 runs 14 residues. The germline CDR1 and CDR2 sequences are LGHNA and YSLEER.

The table lists this clone with a count of one. V and J are TRBV7-8 and TRBJ2-1; 10 bases match TRBD2. The J segment lost 2 bases and the V segment lost 7 bases, leaving 5 bases of the junction unmatched. CDR1 and CDR2 (germline): SGHVS, FQNEAQ. The CDR3 runs 15 residues. The CDR3 is CASNRAGGPYNEQFF. In DNA, the CDR3 is TGTGCCAGCAACCGAGCGGGAGGGCCCTACAATGAGCAGTTCTTC.